The present TCR beta chain was sequenced within a study of T cells in Graves' hyperthyroidism and ophthalmopathy. Findings of the study overall: Blood shared most expanded thyroid clonotypes above 0.001.

What was amplified from RNA transcripts were TCR beta CDR3 regions. Primed by the HTBI set, a first-round RT-PCR was run on the TCR CDR3. TCRdb redid the calling of the multiplex PCR reads with MiXCR, one entry per CDR3 protein. The sample carries fewer than 350,000 distinct CDR3 sequences, about 16% recorded once. The CDR3 consists of 15 residues. In germline, CDR1 is MDHEN, CDR2 SYDVKM. The ends were cut back, 1 base at V and 4 bases at J, with 13 bases in the middle. This blood was taken when hyperthyroidism was first diagnosed, before any ophthalmopathy symptoms existed. This clonotype was picked up many times. The antigen remains unidentified.

The sample taken for sequencing was blood. The V gene is TRBV28, the J gene TRBJ1-1, with a tentative D call TRBD1 (6 bases). The TCR sequence derives from a woman aged 50 to 60 with Graves' hyperthyroidism that later progressed to Graves' ophthalmopathy. CDR3 amino acids: CASSLSGGAGTEAFF. The CDR3 DNA follows: TGTGCCAGCAGTTTATCGGGGGGCGCGGGCACTGAAGCTTTCTTT.